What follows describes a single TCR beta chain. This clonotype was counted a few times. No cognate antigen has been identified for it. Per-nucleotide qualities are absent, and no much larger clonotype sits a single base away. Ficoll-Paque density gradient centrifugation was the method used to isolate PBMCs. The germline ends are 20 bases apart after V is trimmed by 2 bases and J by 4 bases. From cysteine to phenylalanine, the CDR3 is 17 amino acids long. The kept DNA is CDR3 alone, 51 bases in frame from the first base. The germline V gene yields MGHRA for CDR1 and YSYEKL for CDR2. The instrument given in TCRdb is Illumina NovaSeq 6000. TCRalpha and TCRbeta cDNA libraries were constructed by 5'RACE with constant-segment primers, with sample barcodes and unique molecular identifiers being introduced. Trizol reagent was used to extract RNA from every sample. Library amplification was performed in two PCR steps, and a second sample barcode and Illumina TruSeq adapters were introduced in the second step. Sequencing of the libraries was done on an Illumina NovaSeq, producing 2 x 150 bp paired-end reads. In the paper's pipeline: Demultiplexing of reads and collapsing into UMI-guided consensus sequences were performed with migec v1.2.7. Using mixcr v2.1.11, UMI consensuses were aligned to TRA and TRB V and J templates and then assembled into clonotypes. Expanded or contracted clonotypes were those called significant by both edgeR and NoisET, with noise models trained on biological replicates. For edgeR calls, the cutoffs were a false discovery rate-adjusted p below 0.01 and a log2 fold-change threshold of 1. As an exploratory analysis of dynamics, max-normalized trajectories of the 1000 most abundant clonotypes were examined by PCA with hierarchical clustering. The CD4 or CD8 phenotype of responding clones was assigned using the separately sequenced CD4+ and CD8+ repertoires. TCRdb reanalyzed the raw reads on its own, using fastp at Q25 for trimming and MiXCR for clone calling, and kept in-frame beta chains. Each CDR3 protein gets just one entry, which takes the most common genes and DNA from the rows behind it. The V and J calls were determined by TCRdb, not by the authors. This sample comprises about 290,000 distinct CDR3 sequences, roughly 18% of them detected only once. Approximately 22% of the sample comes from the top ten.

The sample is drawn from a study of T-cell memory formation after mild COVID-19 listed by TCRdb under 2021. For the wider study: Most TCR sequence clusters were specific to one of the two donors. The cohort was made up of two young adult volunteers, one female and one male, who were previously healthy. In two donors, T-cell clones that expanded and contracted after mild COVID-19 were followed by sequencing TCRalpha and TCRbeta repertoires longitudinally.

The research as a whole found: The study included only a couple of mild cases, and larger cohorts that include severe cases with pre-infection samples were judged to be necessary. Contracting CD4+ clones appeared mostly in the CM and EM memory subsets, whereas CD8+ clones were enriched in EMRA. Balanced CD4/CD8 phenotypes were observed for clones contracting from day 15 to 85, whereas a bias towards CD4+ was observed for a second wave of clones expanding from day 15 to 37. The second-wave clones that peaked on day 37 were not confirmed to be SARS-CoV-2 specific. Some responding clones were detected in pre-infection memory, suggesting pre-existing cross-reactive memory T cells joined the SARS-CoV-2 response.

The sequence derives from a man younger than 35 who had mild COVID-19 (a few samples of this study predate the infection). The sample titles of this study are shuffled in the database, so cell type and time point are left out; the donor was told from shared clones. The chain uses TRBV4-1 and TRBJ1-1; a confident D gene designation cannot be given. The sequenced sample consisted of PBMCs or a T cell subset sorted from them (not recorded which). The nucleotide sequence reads TGCGCCAGCAGCCAACGAACCCAATACGGGAAGTTCACTGAAGCTTTCTTT. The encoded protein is CASSQRTQYGKFTEAFF.